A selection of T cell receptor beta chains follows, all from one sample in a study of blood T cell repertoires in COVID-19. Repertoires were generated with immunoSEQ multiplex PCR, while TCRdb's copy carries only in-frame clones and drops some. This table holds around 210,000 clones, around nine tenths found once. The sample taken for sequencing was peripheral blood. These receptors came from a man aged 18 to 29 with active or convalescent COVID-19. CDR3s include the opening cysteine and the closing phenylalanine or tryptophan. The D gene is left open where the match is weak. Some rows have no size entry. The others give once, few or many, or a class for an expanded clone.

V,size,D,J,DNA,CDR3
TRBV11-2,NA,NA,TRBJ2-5,TGTGCCAGCAGCGCTCGACCTAGCGATGGGGGGACCCAGTACTTC,CASSARPSDGGTQYF
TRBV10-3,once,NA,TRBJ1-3,TGTGCCATCAGTGAGTCTAGCTCTGGAAACACCATATATTTT,CAISESSSGNTIYF
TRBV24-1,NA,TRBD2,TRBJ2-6,TGTGCCACCAGCGGGGGCGGGACTAGCGTCTCTGGGGCCAACGTCCTGACTTTC,CATSGGGTSVSGANVLTF
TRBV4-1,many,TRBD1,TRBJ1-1,TGCGCCAGCAGCCGTCTGGGACAGGAGGCTGAAGCTTTCTTT,CASSRLGQEAEAFF
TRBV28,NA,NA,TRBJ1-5,TGTGCCAGCAGCTTACAAGCGACAGGCGTTAGCAATCAGCCCCAGCATTTT,CASSLQATGVSNQPQHF
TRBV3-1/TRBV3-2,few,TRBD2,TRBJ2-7,TGTGCCAGCAGCCAAGGACTAGCGGGATCCTACGAGCAGTACTTC,CASSQGLAGSYEQYF
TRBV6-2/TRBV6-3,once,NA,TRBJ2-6,TGTGCCAGCAGTATCCTTCTATCTTCCTCTGGGGCCAACGTCCTGACTTTC,CASSILLSSSGANVLTF
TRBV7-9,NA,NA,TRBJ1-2,TGTGCCAGCAGCTTCAACAGGGACGGCTACACCTTC,CASSFNRDGYTF
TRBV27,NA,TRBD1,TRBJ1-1,TGTGCCAGCAGTCCAGGGACAGGTCACACTGAAGCTTTCTTT,CASSPGTGHTEAFF
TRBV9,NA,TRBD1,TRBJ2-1,TGTGCCAGCAGCGTAGAATCAGGACAGGGCTATTACAATGAGCAGTTCTTC,CASSVESGQGYYNEQFF
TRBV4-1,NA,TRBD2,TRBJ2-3,TGCGCCAGCAGTTTCGAGCGGGAGCTAGATACGCAGTATTTT,CASSFERELDTQYF
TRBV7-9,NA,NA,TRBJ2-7,TGTGCCAGCAGCATCCAAGGGGTCGAGCAGTACTTC,CASSIQGVEQYF
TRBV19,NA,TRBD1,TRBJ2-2,TGTGCCAGTAGTCCTACAGGGGGACGAGGCGGGGAGCTGTTTTTT,CASSPTGGRGGELFF
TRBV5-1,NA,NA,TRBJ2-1,TGCGCCAGCAGCTTGGGTGGCGGAGAATACAATGAGCAGTTCTTC,CASSLGGGEYNEQFF
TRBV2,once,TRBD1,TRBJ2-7,TGTGCCATCCGACAGGGATCGGGACCTTACTACGAGCAGTACTTC,CAIRQGSGPYYEQYF
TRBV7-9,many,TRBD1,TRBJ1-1,TGTGCCAGCAGCTGGGCCGGGACAGGGAACACTGAAGCTTTCTTT,CASSWAGTGNTEAFF
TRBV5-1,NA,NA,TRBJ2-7,TGCGCCAGCAGCTCAGGATCAACAGGTTCCTACGAGCAGTACTTC,CASSSGSTGSYEQYF
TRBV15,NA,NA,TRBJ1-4,TGTGCCACCAGCGCGACCCCTAGAGCAACTAATGAAAAACTGTTTTTT,CATSATPRATNEKLFF
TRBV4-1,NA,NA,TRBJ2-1,TGCGCCAGCAGCCAAGGTGAGGGATTGGGCTACAATGAGCAGTTCTTC,CASSQGEGLGYNEQFF
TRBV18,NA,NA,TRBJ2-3,TGTGCCAGCTCACGGGGGGGCACAGATACGCAGTATTTT,CASSRGGTDTQYF
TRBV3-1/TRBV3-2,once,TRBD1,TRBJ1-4,TGTGCCAGCAGCCCGCCCGGGACAGTTAATGAAAAACTGTTTTTT,CASSPPGTVNEKLFF
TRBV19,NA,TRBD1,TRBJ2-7,TGTGCCAGTAGCGTGGGGGACAGTGGGACCTACGAGCAGTACTTC,CASSVGDSGTYEQYF
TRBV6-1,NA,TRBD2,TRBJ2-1,TGTGCCAGCAGTGAAGCCGGCGGGAGGACTTTCAGTGAGCAGTTCTTC,CASSEAGGRTFSEQFF
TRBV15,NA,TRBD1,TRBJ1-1,TGTGCCACCAGCGGAAGATCAGGGGGCGACGGGGCTTTCTTT,CATSGRSGGDGAFF
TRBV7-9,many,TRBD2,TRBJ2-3,TGTGCCAGCAGCCGTAGCGGGAGCGGGACAGATACGCAGTATTTT,CASSRSGSGTDTQYF
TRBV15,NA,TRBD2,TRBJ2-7,TGTGCCACCAGCAGGGAGGTAGCGGGACGTCATTCATCGAGCTCCTACGAGCAGTACTTC,CATSREVAGRHSSSSYEQYF
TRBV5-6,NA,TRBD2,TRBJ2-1,TGTGCCAGCAGCTTAAGGACTAGCGGGACTCACCAGGACAATGAGCAGTTCTTC,CASSLRTSGTHQDNEQFF
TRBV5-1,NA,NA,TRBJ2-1,TGCGCCAGCAGCTTGGATCGCCTTAGCTCCTACAATGAGCAGTTCTTC,CASSLDRLSSYNEQFF
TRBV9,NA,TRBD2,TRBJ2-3,TGTGCCAGCAGCGTAGCGGGGGGATCACCCGGGGCAGATACGCAGTATTTT,CASSVAGGSPGADTQYF
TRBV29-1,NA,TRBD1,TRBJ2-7,TGCAGCGTTGATTCCGGGACAGGGATTTCCTACGAGCAGTACTTC,CSVDSGTGISYEQYF
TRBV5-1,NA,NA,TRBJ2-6,TGCGCCAGCAGCTTGGAGGGGGACGGGCCCTCTGGGGCCAACGTCCTGACTTTC,CASSLEGDGPSGANVLTF
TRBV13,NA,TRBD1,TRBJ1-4,TGTGCCAGCAGCGAAACCAGGGGGCTGGCTAATGAAAAACTGTTTTTT,CASSETRGLANEKLFF